This record looks at one T cell receptor (beta chain) sequence and its context. The study used a library that attached unique molecular identifiers to individual cDNA molecules. TCRdb analysed the RACE reads with MiXCR anew, one entry per CDR3 protein. The profile shows 350,000 or so distinct CDR3 sequences, about 7% of them singletons. These data originate in a study of human T cells and chemical hapten exposure. The sample's time point: patch test 1, 2 weeks after DPC sensitization. As for treatment: therapeutic diphenylcyclopropenone sensitization with weekly scalp DPC. The CDR3 length is 14 residues. The germline gives CDR1 MDHEN, CDR2 SYDVKM. Trimming took 3 bases from V and 3 from J, leaving 12 bases between them.

V is TRBV28 and J is TRBJ2-7; unclear D gene. Sample: whole blood, taken in connection with sensitization to the hapten diphenylcyclopropenone (DPC). The sequence was obtained from a woman between 18 and 29 years old with alopecia areata. Some clones in this sample may be carry-over from other donors' samples. The chain's CDR3 is CASSLVAPHYEQYF. The CDR3 nucleotides read TGTGCCAGCAGTTTGGTAGCACCCCACTACGAGCAGTACTTC.